This T cell receptor (beta chain) was retrieved from a study of Ad26.COV2.S vaccination and SARS-CoV-2 variants. Turning to the study itself: The authors gave Ad26.COV2.S intramuscularly, either once or twice 56 days apart.

V lost 7 bases to trimming and J lost 7 bases; unmatched junction nucleotides: 9. The CDR3 length is 14 residues. Germline assignment: CDR1 SNHLY and CDR2 FYNNEI. Assay used: immunoSEQ multiplex PCR; TCRdb lists only in-frame clones, some missing. The sample shows 350,000 to 450,000 clones, roughly 80% of them seen only once. The sample's treatment: some 19 received Ad26.COV2.S at low or high dose, single or two shots; several received placebo; per-sample allocation not given. Following the first vaccine or placebo injection, samples were taken on day 63. This person who donated was an adult of 18-55 years in Boston.

The V and J genes are TRBV2 and TRBJ2-1, with 8 bases identical to TRBD1. This receptor was obtained from a person between 18 and 65 years old who received the Ad26.COV2.S COVID-19 vaccine or a placebo. This specimen was peripheral blood, taken in a trial of Ad26.COV2.S vaccine versus placebo. The CDR3 spells CASTKDRAANEQFF. In DNA, the CDR3 is TGTGCCAGCACCAAGGACAGGGCCGCGAATGAGCAGTTCTTC. Based on the CDR3 plus reference TRBV2 and TRBJ2-1, the full variable domain is EPEVTQTPSHQVTQMGQEVILRCVPISNHLYFYWYRQILGQKVEFLVSFYNNEISEKSEIFDDQFSVERPDGSNFTLKIRSTKLEDSAMYFCASTKDRAANEQFFGPGTRLTVL.